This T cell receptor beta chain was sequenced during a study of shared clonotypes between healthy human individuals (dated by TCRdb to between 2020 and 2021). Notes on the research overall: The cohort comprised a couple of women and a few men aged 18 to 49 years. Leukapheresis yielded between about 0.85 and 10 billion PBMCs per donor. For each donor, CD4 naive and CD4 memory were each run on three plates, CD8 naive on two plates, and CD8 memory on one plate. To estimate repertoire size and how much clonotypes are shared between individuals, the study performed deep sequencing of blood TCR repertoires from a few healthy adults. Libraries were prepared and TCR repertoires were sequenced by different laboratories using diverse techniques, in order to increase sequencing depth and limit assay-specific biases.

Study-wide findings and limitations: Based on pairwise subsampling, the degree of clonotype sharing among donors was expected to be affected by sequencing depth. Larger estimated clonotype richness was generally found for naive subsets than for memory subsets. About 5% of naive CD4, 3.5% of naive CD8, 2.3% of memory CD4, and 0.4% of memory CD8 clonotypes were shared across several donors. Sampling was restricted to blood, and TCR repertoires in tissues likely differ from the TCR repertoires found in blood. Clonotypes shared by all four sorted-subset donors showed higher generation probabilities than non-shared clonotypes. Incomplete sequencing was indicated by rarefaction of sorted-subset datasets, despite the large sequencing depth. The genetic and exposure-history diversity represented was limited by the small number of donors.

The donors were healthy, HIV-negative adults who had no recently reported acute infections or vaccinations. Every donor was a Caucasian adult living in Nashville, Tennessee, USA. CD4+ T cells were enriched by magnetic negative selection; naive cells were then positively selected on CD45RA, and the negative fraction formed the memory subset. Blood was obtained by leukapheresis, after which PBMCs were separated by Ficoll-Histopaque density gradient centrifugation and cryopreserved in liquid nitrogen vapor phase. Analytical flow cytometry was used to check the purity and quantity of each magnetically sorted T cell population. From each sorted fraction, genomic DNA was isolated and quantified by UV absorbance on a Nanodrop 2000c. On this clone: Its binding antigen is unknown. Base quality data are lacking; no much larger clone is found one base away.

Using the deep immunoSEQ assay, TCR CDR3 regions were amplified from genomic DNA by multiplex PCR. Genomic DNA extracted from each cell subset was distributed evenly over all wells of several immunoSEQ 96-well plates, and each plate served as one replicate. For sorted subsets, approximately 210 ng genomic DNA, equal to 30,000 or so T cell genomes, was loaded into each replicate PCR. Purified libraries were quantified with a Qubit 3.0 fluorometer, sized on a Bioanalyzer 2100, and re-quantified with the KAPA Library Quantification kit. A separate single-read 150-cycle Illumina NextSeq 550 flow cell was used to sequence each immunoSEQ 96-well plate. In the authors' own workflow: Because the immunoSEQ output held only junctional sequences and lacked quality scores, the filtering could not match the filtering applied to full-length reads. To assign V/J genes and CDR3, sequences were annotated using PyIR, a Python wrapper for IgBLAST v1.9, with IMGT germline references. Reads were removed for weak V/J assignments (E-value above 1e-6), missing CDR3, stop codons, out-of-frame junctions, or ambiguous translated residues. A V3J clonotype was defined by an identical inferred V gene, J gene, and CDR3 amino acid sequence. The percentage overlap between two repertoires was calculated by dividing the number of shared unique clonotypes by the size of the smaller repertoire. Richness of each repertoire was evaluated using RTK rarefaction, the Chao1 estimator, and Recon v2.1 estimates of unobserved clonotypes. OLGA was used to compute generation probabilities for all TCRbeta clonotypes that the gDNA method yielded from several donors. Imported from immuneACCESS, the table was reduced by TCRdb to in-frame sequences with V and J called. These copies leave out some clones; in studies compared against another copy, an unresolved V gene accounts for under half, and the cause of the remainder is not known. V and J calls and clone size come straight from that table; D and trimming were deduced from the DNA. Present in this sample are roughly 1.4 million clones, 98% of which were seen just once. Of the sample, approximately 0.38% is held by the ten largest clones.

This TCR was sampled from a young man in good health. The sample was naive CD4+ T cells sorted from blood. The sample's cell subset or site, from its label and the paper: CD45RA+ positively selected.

The sequence in DNA is TGTGCCAGCTCACCCACCCAGCTAGCGTACACAGATACGCAGTATTTT. It is translated as CASSPTQLAYTDTQYF. The sequence is built from TRBV18 and TRBJ2-3, with TRBD2 as a weak D call on 6 bases. CDR1 KGHSH and CDR2 LQKENI were looked up in the germline V gene. CDR3 length: 16 amino acids, cysteine to phenylalanine. Only the CDR3 DNA stays, 48 bases, in frame from base 1. Trimming takes 3 bases from V and 2 bases from J, and the germline ends sit 15 bases apart.